This T cell receptor beta chain is from a study of T-cell memory formation after mild COVID-19. At the level of the study: Largely donor-specific TCR clusters were found.

TCRdb called the 5' RACE reads again in MiXCR, with one record for every CDR3 protein. Among 470,000 or so distinct CDR3 sequences listed, around a quarter were seen once. Notes on the study in general: Cross-reactive memory appears to have joined, as suggested by some responding clones showing up in pre-infection memory. A second wave of clones peaked on day 37, and their SARS-CoV-2 specificity went unconfirmed. Mainly in CM and EM were contracting CD4+ clones; CD8+ were in EMRA.

This CDR3 has 17 residues. Worth noting for this clonotype: Its specificity is unknown.

The receptor was isolated from an adult woman who had mild COVID-19 (a few samples of this study predate the infection). Cell type and time point are not known. The sample comprised PBMCs or a T cell subset sorted from them (not recorded which). The chain joins TRBV21-1 to TRBJ1-5; no check of the table's D call, TRBD1, against the DNA was made. TRBV21-1 is a known pseudogene. CDR3 nucleotides: TGTGCCAGCAGCAAAGTAAGCAGGGACAGGGGCAATCAGCCCCAGCATTTT. Residues: CASSKVSRDRGNQPQHF.